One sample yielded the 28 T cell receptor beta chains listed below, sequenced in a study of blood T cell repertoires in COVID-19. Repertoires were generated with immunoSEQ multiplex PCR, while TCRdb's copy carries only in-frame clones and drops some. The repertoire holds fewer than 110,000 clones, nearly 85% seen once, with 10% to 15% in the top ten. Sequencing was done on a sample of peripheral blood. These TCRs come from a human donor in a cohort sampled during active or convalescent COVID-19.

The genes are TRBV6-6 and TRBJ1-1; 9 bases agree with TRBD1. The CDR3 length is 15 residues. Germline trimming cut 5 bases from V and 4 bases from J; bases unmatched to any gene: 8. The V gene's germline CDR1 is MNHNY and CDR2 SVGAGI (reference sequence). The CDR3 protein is CASSHTGGRITEAFF. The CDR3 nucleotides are TGTGCCAGCAGTCACACAGGGGGCAGGATCACTGAAGCTTTCTTT.

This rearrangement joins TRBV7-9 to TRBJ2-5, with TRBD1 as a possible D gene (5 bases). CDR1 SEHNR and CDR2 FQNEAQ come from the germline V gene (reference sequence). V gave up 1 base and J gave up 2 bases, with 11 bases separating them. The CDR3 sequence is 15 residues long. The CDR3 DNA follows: TGTGCCAGCAGCTTAGGTGCAGGGTTTCAAGAGACCCAGTACTTC. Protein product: CASSLGAGFQETQYF. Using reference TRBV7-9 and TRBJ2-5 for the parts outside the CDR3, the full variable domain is DTGVSQNPRHKITKRGQNVTFRCDPISEHNRLYWYRQTLGQGPEFLTYFQNEAQLEKSRLLSDRFSAERPKGSFSTLEIQRTEQGDSAMYLCASSLGAGFQETQYFGPGTRLLVL.

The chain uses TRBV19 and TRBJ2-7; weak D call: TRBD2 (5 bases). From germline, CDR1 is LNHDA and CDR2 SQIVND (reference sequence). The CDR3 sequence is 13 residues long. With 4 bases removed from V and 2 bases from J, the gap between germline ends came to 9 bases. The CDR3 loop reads CASSSGPPYEQYF. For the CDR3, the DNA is TGTGCCAGTAGTAGCGGGCCGCCCTACGAGCAGTACTTC.

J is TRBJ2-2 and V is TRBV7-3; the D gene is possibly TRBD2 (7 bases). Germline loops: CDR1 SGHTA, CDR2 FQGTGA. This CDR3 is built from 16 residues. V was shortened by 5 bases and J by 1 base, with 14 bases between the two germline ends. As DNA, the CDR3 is TGTGCCAGCAGCCCGAGGGGGGGCCGGAACACCGGGGAGCTGTTTTTT. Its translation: CASSPRGGRNTGELFF.

In DNA, the CDR3 is TGTGCCAGCAGCCCGGACAGGGAAACTGGAAACACCATATATTTT. It specifies CASSPDRETGNTIYF. This chain joins TRBV6-4 and TRBJ1-3; 8 nucleotides align to TRBD1. The CDR3 is 15 residues long. Germline V gives CDR1 MRHNA, CDR2 SNTAGT. Trimming at V came to 6 bases and at J to 2 bases, leaving 6 bases not matched to a gene.

CDR3 sequence reads: CASSFRGYDGYTF. Written as DNA, the CDR3 is TGTGCCAGCAGCTTCAGGGGCTACGATGGCTACACCTTC. J is TRBJ1-2 and V is TRBV5-4; perhaps TRBD1 as D (6 bases). Trimming pared 2 bases from V and 6 bases from J, leaving 11 bases between. Per the germline V gene, CDR1 is SGHNT and CDR2 is YYREEE (reference sequence). The CDR3 spans 13 residues.

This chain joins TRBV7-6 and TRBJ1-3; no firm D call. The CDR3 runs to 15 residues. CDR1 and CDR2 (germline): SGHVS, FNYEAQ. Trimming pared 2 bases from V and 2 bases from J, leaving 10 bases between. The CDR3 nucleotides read TGTGCCAGCAGCTTAATGGCATATACTGGAAACACCATATATTTT. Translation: CASSLMAYTGNTIYF.

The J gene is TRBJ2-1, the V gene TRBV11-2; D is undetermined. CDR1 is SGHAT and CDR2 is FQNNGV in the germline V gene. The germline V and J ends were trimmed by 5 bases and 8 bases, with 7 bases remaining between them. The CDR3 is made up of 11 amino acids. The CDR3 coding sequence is TGTGCCAGCAGCGTAAGCTATGAGCAGTTCTTC. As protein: CASSVSYEQFF.

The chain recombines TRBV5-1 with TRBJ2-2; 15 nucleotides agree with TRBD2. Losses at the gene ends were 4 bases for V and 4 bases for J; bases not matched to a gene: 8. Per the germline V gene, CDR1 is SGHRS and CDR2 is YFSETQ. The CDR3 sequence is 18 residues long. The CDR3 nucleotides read TGCGCCAGCAGCCTCCGGACTAGCGGGGGGGGCGGCACCGGGGAGCTGTTTTTT. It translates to CASSLRTSGGGGTGELFF. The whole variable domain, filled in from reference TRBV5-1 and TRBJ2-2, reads KAGVTQTPRYLIKTRGQQVTLSCSPISGHRSVSWYQQTPGQGLQFLFEYFSETQRNKGNFPGRFSGRQFSNSRSEMNVSTLELGDSALYLCASSLRTSGGGGTGELFFGEGSRLTVL.

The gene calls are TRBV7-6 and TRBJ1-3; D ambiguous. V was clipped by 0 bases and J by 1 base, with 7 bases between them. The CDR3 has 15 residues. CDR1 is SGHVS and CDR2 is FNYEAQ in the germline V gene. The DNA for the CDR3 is TGTGCCAGCAGCTTAGCGGTCAGTTCTGGAAACACCATATATTTT. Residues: CASSLAVSSGNTIYF.

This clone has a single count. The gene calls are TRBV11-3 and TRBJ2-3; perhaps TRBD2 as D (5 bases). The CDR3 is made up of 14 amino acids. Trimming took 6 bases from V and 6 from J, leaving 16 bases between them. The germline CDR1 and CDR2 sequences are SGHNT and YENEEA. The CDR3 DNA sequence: TGTGCCAGCAGGCTAACGGGGAAAGGGGATACGCAGTATTTT. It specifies CASRLTGKGDTQYF.

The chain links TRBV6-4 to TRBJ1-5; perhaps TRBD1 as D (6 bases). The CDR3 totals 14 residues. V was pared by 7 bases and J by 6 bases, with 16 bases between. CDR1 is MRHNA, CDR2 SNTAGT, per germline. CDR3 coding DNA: TGTGCCAGCACCTCCGGGGGGCGACGTCAGCCCCAGCATTTT. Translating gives CASTSGGRRQPQHF.

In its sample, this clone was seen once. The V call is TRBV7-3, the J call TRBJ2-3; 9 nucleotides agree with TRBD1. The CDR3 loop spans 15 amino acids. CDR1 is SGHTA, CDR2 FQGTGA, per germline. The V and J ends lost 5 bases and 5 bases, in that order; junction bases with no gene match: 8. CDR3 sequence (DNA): TGTGCCAGCAGCCCCGGGACAGGGAGTGTAGATACGCAGTATTTT. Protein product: CASSPGTGSVDTQYF.

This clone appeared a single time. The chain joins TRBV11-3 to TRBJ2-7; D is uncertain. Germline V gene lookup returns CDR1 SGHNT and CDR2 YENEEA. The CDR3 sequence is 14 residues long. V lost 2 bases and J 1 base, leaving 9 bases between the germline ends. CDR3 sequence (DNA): TGTGCCAGCAGCTTATGGGCAGTTTCCTACGAGCAGTACTTC. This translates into CASSLWAVSYEQYF.

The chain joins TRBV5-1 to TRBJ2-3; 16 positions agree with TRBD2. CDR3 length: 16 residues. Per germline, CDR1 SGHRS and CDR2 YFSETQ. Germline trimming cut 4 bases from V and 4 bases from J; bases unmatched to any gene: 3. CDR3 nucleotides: TGCGCCAGCAGCACGGGACTAGCGGGGGGGCCAGATACGCAGTATTTT. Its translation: CASSTGLAGGPDTQYF.

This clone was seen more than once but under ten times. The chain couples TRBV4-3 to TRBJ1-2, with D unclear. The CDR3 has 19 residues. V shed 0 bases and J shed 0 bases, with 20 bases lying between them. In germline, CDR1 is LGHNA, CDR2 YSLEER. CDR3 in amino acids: CASSQDRGNPRSSNYGYTF. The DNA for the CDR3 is TGCGCCAGCAGCCAAGACCGCGGGAACCCCAGATCATCTAACTATGGCTACACCTTC.

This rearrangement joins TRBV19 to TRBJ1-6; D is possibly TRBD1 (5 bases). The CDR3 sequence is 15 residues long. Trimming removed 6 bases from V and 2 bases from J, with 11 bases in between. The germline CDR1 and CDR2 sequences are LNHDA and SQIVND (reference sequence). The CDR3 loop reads CASRVGGTYNSPLHF. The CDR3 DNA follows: TGTGCCAGTAGGGTCGGGGGTACCTATAATTCACCCCTCCACTTT.

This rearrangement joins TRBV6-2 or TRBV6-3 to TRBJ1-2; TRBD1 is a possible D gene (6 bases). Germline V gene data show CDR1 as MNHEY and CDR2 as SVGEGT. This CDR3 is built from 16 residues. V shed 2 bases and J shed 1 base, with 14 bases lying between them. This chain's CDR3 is CASSYGGGGLNYGYTF. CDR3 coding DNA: TGTGCCAGCAGTTACGGCGGTGGGGGCCTTAACTATGGCTACACCTTC.

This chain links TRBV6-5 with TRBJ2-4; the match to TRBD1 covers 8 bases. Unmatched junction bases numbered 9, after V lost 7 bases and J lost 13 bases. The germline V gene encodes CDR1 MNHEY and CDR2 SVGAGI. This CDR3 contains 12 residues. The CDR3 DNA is TGTGCCAGCACCCTTGGGGACAGGATACAGTACTTC. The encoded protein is CASTLGDRIQYF.

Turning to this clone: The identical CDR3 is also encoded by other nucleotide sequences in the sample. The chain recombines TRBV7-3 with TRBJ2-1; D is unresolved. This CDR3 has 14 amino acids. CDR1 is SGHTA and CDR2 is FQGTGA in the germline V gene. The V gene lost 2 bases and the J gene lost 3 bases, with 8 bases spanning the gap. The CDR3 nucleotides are TGTGCCAGCAGCTTAGGGCAGAGCTACAATGAGCAGTTCTTC. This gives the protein CASSLGQSYNEQFF.

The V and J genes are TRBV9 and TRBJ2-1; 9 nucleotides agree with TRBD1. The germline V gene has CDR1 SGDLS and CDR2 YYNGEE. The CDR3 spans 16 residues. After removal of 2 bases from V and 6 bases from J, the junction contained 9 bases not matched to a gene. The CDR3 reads CASSVPGTGSFNEQFF. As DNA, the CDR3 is TGTGCCAGCAGCGTCCCCGGGACAGGGTCTTTCAATGAGCAGTTCTTC.

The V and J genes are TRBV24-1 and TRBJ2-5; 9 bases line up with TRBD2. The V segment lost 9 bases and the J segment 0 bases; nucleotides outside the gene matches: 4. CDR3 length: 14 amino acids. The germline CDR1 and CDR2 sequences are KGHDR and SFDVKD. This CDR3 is CATGSGGNQETQYF. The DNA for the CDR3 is TGTGCCACCGGTAGCGGGGGAAACCAAGAGACCCAGTACTTC.

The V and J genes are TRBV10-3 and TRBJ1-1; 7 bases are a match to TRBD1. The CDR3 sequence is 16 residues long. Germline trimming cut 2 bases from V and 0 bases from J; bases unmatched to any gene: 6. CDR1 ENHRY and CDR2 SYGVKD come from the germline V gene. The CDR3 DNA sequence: TGTGCCATCAGTGAGATAAGGGGGCGCATGAACACTGAAGCTTTCTTT. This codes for CAISEIRGRMNTEAFF.

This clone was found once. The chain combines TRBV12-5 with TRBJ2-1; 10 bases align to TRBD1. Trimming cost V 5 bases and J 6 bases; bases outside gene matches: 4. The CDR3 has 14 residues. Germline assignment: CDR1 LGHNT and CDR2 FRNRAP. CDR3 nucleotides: TGTGCTAGTGGTCACGGACAGGGGGGCAATGAGCAGTTCTTC. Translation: CASGHGQGGNEQFF.

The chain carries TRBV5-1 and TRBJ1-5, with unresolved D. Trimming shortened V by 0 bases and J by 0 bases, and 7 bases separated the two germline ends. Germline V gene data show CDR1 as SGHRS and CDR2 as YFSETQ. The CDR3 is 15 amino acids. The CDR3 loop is CASSLGPFSNQPQHF. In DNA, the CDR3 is TGCGCCAGCAGCTTGGGGCCCTTTAGCAATCAGCCCCAGCATTTT.

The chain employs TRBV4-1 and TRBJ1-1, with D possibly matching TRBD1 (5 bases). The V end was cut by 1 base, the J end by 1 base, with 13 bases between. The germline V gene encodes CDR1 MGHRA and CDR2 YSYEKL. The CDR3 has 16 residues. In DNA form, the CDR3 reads TGCGCCAGCAGCCAAGGGGATACGGGGGGGAACACTGAAGCTTTCTTT. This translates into CASSQGDTGGNTEAFF.

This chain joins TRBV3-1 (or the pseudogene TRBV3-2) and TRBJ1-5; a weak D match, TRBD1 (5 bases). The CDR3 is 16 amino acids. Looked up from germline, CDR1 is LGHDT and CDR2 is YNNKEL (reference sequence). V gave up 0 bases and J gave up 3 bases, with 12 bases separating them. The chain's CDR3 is CASSQEFHRNNQPQHF. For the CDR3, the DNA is TGTGCCAGCAGCCAAGAATTCCACAGGAACAATCAGCCCCAGCATTTT.

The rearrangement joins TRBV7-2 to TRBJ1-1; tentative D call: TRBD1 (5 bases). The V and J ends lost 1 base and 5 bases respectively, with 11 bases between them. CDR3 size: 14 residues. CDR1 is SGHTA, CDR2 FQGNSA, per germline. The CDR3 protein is CASSLVRGWTEAFF. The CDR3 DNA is TGTGCCAGCAGCTTAGTGCGGGGGTGGACTGAAGCTTTCTTT. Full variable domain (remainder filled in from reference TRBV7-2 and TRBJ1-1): GAGVSQSPSNKVTEKGKDVELRCDPISGHTALYWYRQSLGQGLEFLIYFQGNSAPDKSGLPSDRFSAERTGGSVSTLTIQRTQQEDSAVYLCASSLVRGWTEAFFGQGTRLTVV.